This T cell receptor beta chain was documented in a study of tissue T cells after allogeneic stem cell transplantation. There are 15 residues in the CDR3. Germline V lookup: CDR1 NNHNN, CDR2 SYGAGS (reference sequence). Trimming removed 1 base from V and 1 base from J; junction bases left unmatched: 1. As for this clone: Its target is not known. The genes are named according to mouse. The read comes to an end 1 residue before the CDR3 does, leaving the germline J gene to fill in the end.

TCRbeta CDR3 was sequenced at survey depth with template counts. Here immunoSEQ multiplex PCR was the method, and the copy in TCRdb shows in-frame clones only, minus some. The data hold several thousand clones, with approximately 41% observed a single time. The time point: mouse harvest day 14 after allogeneic transplant. Mouse grafts combined 10^7 T-cell-depleted bone marrow cells with 10^6 splenic CD5+ T cells. Study-wide results and limits: Anatomically similar tissues had similar TCR repertoires within each patient.

The sequencing input was gut tissue. V usage is TRBV13-2 and J usage is TRBJ1-5; 8 bases are a match to TRBD1. The clonotype comes from a female BALB/c mouse given C57BL/6 T cells with graft-versus-host disease after an allogeneic hematopoietic cell transplant. The DNA read from the CDR3 is TGTGCCAGCGGTGATAGGACAGGGAACAACCAGGCTCCGCTT. It encodes CASGDRTGNNQAPL. The CDR3 as a whole reads CASGDRTGNNQAPLF.